This is a list of T cell receptor beta chains from one sample in a study of cytomegalovirus exposure and HLA in healthy donors. Clones were read by immunoSEQ multiplex PCR, and TCRdb kept only the in-frame ones, dropping some. The sample shows under 55,000 clones, approximately 78% of them seen only once. Sequencing was performed on PBMCs. The receptor source for this set is a woman aged 25 to 39 in good health and CMV-seronegative. CDR3s include the opening cysteine and the closing phenylalanine or tryptophan. A D gene is named only where the DNA matches it firmly. The size of a clone is reported for some rows only, either as once, few or many, or as a class for expanded clones.

j_gene: TRBJ2-5
abundance: NA
v_gene: TRBV30
d_gene: NA
CDR3aa: CAGGPAAKETQYF
CDR3nt: TGTGCCGGAGGTCCAGCCGCCAAAGAGACCCAGTACTTC

j_gene: TRBJ2-3
abundance: NA
v_gene: TRBV7-8
d_gene: NA
CDR3aa: CASSFSGMSDTQYF
CDR3nt: TGTGCCAGCAGCTTCTCGGGGATGTCAGATACGCAGTATTTT

j_gene: TRBJ2-2
abundance: once
v_gene: TRBV5-1
d_gene: TRBD1
CDR3aa: CASSKGQYTGELFF
CDR3nt: TGCGCCAGCAGCAAGGGACAGTACACCGGGGAGCTGTTTTTT

j_gene: TRBJ2-5
abundance: NA
v_gene: TRBV13
d_gene: TRBD2
CDR3aa: CASSPGGSQETQYF
CDR3nt: TGTGCCAGCAGCCCGGGGGGGTCCCAAGAGACCCAGTACTTC

j_gene: TRBJ1-5
abundance: NA
v_gene: TRBV6-1
d_gene: TRBD1
CDR3aa: CASSTPQGGQPQHF
CDR3nt: TGTGCCAGCAGTACGCCCCAGGGGGGCCAGCCCCAGCATTTT

j_gene: TRBJ1-4
abundance: NA
v_gene: TRBV5-1
d_gene: NA
CDR3aa: CASSASTTNEKLFF
CDR3nt: TGCGCCAGCAGCGCGTCCACAACTAATGAAAAACTGTTTTTT

j_gene: TRBJ2-7
abundance: NA
v_gene: TRBV7-2
d_gene: TRBD2
CDR3aa: CASSLTSGRGAEQYF
CDR3nt: TGTGCCAGCAGCTTAACTAGCGGGCGGGGAGCCGAGCAGTACTTC

j_gene: TRBJ1-4
abundance: few
v_gene: TRBV5-1
d_gene: TRBD1
CDR3aa: CASSPWTGDASNEKLFF
CDR3nt: TGCGCCAGCAGCCCTTGGACAGGGGATGCGTCTAATGAAAAACTGTTTTTT

j_gene: TRBJ2-1
abundance: few
v_gene: TRBV19
d_gene: NA
CDR3aa: CASSATGAYNEQFF
CDR3nt: TGTGCCAGTAGCGCGACGGGGGCCTACAATGAGCAGTTCTTC

j_gene: TRBJ2-7
abundance: NA
v_gene: TRBV6-6
d_gene: TRBD2
CDR3aa: CASTARWGGYEQYF
CDR3nt: TGTGCCAGCACCGCGCGGTGGGGGGGGTACGAGCAGTACTTC

j_gene: TRBJ1-4
abundance: NA
v_gene: TRBV28
d_gene: TRBD1
CDR3aa: CASSPTRGRGQSKLFF
CDR3nt: TGTGCCAGCAGTCCGACCCGGGGCAGGGGGCAATCGAAACTGTTTTTT

j_gene: TRBJ1-5
abundance: NA
v_gene: TRBV30
d_gene: TRBD1
CDR3aa: CAWGDRGNQPQHF
CDR3nt: TGTGCCTGGGGAGACAGGGGAAATCAGCCCCAGCATTTT

j_gene: TRBJ1-1
abundance: NA
v_gene: TRBV18
d_gene: NA
CDR3aa: CASSPFFGGNTEAFF
CDR3nt: TGTGCCAGCTCACCATTTTTCGGCGGAAACACTGAAGCTTTCTTT

j_gene: TRBJ2-1
abundance: NA
v_gene: TRBV5-1
d_gene: NA
CDR3aa: CASSFLPGDEQFF
CDR3nt: TGCGCCAGCAGCTTCCTACCGGGGGATGAGCAGTTCTTC

j_gene: TRBJ1-1
abundance: once
v_gene: TRBV9
d_gene: NA
CDR3aa: CASSPTSRGQGTEAFF
CDR3nt: TGTGCCAGCAGCCCCACCTCCAGGGGTCAAGGCACTGAAGCTTTCTTT

j_gene: TRBJ1-5
abundance: few
v_gene: TRBV6-6
d_gene: NA
CDR3aa: CASSSEGGGNQPQHF
CDR3nt: TGTGCCAGCAGTTCTGAGGGAGGAGGCAATCAGCCCCAGCATTTT

j_gene: TRBJ1-1
abundance: NA
v_gene: TRBV6-6
d_gene: NA
CDR3aa: CASSPNQGSTEAFF
CDR3nt: TGTGCCAGCAGCCCTAATCAGGGTAGCACTGAAGCTTTCTTT

j_gene: TRBJ2-3
abundance: NA
v_gene: TRBV7-2
d_gene: TRBD2
CDR3aa: CASSFGSGGTDTQYF
CDR3nt: TGTGCCAGCAGCTTCGGGAGCGGGGGCACAGATACGCAGTATTTT

j_gene: TRBJ2-7
abundance: few
v_gene: TRBV10-3
d_gene: TRBD1
CDR3aa: CAISTGASVEQYF
CDR3nt: TGTGCCATATCGACAGGGGCGTCGGTCGAGCAGTACTTC

j_gene: TRBJ2-3
abundance: NA
v_gene: TRBV2
d_gene: NA
CDR3aa: CASSELGGKTDTQYF
CDR3nt: TGTGCCAGCAGTGAGTTGGGCGGGAAAACAGATACGCAGTATTTT

j_gene: TRBJ1-5
abundance: few
v_gene: TRBV19
d_gene: NA
CDR3aa: CASSTGHATQPQHF
CDR3nt: TGTGCCAGTAGTACGGGACACGCTACTCAGCCCCAGCATTTT

j_gene: TRBJ2-3
abundance: NA
v_gene: TRBV30
d_gene: TRBD1
CDR3aa: CAWSVFRQGASTDTQYF
CDR3nt: TGTGCCTGGAGTGTATTCCGACAGGGGGCGAGCACAGATACGCAGTATTTT

j_gene: TRBJ2-5
abundance: few
v_gene: TRBV18
d_gene: NA
CDR3aa: CASSPGGVGETQYF
CDR3nt: TGTGCCAGCTCACCAGGGGGCGTGGGGGAGACCCAGTACTTC

j_gene: TRBJ2-5
abundance: NA
v_gene: TRBV5-6
d_gene: TRBD2
CDR3aa: CASSPGLAVQETQYF
CDR3nt: TGTGCCAGCAGCCCGGGACTAGCGGTCCAAGAGACCCAGTACTTC

j_gene: TRBJ2-1
abundance: NA
v_gene: TRBV5-1
d_gene: NA
CDR3aa: CASSLSYNEQFF
CDR3nt: TGCGCCAGCAGCCTTTCCTACAATGAGCAGTTCTTC

j_gene: TRBJ2-1
abundance: NA
v_gene: TRBV7-2
d_gene: NA
CDR3aa: CASTPGLGSNEQFF
CDR3nt: TGTGCCAGCACCCCGGGACTGGGCTCTAATGAGCAGTTCTTC

j_gene: TRBJ1-3
abundance: NA
v_gene: TRBV20-1
d_gene: TRBD1
CDR3aa: CSTDRGDTIYF
CDR3nt: TGCAGTACCGACAGGGGAGACACCATATATTTT

j_gene: TRBJ2-2
abundance: NA
v_gene: TRBV4-1
d_gene: TRBD2
CDR3aa: CASSPPGLASGELFF
CDR3nt: TGCGCCAGCAGCCCCCCGGGACTAGCTTCCGGGGAGCTGTTTTTT

j_gene: TRBJ2-1
abundance: NA
v_gene: TRBV7-3
d_gene: TRBD2
CDR3aa: CASSLSGRAYNEQFF
CDR3nt: TGTGCCAGCAGCTTAAGCGGGAGGGCCTACAATGAGCAGTTCTTC

j_gene: TRBJ1-1
abundance: NA
v_gene: TRBV6-5
d_gene: TRBD1
CDR3aa: CASSKTGKNTEAFF
CDR3nt: TGTGCCAGCAGCAAGACAGGGAAGAACACTGAAGCTTTCTTT

j_gene: TRBJ2-7
abundance: NA
v_gene: TRBV30
d_gene: NA
CDR3aa: CAWSVVQGYEQYF
CDR3nt: TGTGCCTGGAGTGTGGTACAGGGCTACGAGCAGTACTTC

j_gene: TRBJ1-1
abundance: NA
v_gene: TRBV29-1
d_gene: NA
CDR3aa: CSAPGGPGRDYTEAFF
CDR3nt: TGCAGCGCCCCCGGTGGCCCCGGTCGGGATTACACTGAAGCTTTCTTT

j_gene: TRBJ1-1
abundance: NA
v_gene: TRBV29-1
d_gene: TRBD1
CDR3aa: CSVVRDSKENTEAFF
CDR3nt: TGCAGCGTTGTAAGGGACAGTAAGGAGAACACTGAAGCTTTCTTT

j_gene: TRBJ2-1
abundance: few
v_gene: TRBV6-5
d_gene: NA
CDR3aa: CASSYEGGNSYNEQFF
CDR3nt: TGTGCCAGCAGTTACGAGGGCGGGAATTCCTACAATGAGCAGTTCTTC

j_gene: TRBJ1-1
abundance: NA
v_gene: TRBV6-1
d_gene: TRBD1
CDR3aa: CATRYRGMGTEAFF
CDR3nt: TGTGCCACCCGTTACAGGGGAATGGGGACTGAAGCTTTCTTT

j_gene: TRBJ2-6
abundance: NA
v_gene: TRBV5-4
d_gene: NA
CDR3aa: CASSLAAAGANVLTF
CDR3nt: TGTGCCAGCAGCCTGGCGGCGGCTGGGGCCAACGTCCTGACTTTC

j_gene: TRBJ1-2
abundance: NA
v_gene: TRBV28
d_gene: TRBD1
CDR3aa: CASSLADRANGYTF
CDR3nt: TGTGCCAGCAGTTTAGCTGACAGGGCGAATGGCTACACCTTC

j_gene: TRBJ2-1
abundance: few
v_gene: TRBV2
d_gene: TRBD2
CDR3aa: CASSGDYSNEQFF
CDR3nt: TGTGCCAGCAGCGGGGACTACAGCAATGAGCAGTTCTTC

j_gene: TRBJ2-1
abundance: once
v_gene: TRBV28
d_gene: TRBD1
CDR3aa: CASSPGQEYNEQFF
CDR3nt: TGTGCCAGCAGCCCGGGACAGGAGTACAATGAGCAGTTCTTC

j_gene: TRBJ1-2
abundance: NA
v_gene: TRBV27
d_gene: TRBD1
CDR3aa: CASSVTGGYGYTF
CDR3nt: TGTGCCAGCAGTGTGACAGGGGGCTATGGCTACACCTTC

j_gene: TRBJ1-6
abundance: few
v_gene: TRBV11-2
d_gene: NA
CDR3aa: CASSLPLNSPLHF
CDR3nt: TGTGCCAGCAGCTTACCTTTGAATTCACCCCTCCACTTT

j_gene: TRBJ2-1
abundance: NA
v_gene: TRBV7-9
d_gene: NA
CDR3aa: CASSPSGVEEQFF
CDR3nt: TGTGCCAGCAGCCCTTCGGGAGTAGAGGAGCAGTTCTTC

j_gene: TRBJ2-7
abundance: few
v_gene: TRBV19
d_gene: NA
CDR3aa: CASSMPQAGEQYF
CDR3nt: TGTGCCAGTAGTATGCCACAGGCAGGCGAGCAGTACTTC

j_gene: TRBJ2-5
abundance: NA
v_gene: TRBV30
d_gene: TRBD2
CDR3aa: CAWTRDYEETQYF
CDR3nt: TGTGCCTGGACCCGGGACTACGAGGAGACCCAGTACTTC

j_gene: TRBJ1-1
abundance: NA
v_gene: TRBV30
d_gene: NA
CDR3aa: CAWSSNGLEAFF
CDR3nt: TGTGCCTGGAGTTCGAATGGCCTTGAAGCTTTCTTT

j_gene: TRBJ1-5
abundance: few
v_gene: TRBV6-1
d_gene: NA
CDR3aa: CASSDGGGRQPQHF
CDR3nt: TGTGCCAGCAGTGATGGGGGGGGCAGACAGCCCCAGCATTTT

j_gene: TRBJ1-1
abundance: NA
v_gene: TRBV2
d_gene: NA
CDR3aa: CASSPLLMNTEAFF
CDR3nt: TGTGCCAGCAGCCCACTGCTCATGAACACTGAAGCTTTCTTT

j_gene: TRBJ1-1
abundance: NA
v_gene: TRBV6-5
d_gene: NA
CDR3aa: CASSASVGMNTEAFF
CDR3nt: TGTGCCAGCAGTGCTTCAGTGGGCATGAACACTGAAGCTTTCTTT

j_gene: TRBJ2-1
abundance: NA
v_gene: TRBV10-1
d_gene: TRBD2
CDR3aa: CASSESSGGTYNEQFF
CDR3nt: TGCGCCAGCAGTGAGTCTAGCGGGGGTACCTACAATGAGCAGTTCTTC

j_gene: TRBJ1-2
abundance: once
v_gene: TRBV7-9
d_gene: TRBD1
CDR3aa: CASSLDRGIGGYTF
CDR3nt: TGTGCCAGCAGCTTAGACAGGGGAATAGGCGGCTACACCTTC

j_gene: TRBJ1-2
abundance: once
v_gene: TRBV5-1
d_gene: NA
CDR3aa: CASSAYIDSSPNYGYTF
CDR3nt: TGCGCCAGCAGCGCATACATCGATTCTTCCCCTAACTATGGCTACACCTTC

j_gene: TRBJ2-4
abundance: NA
v_gene: TRBV6-6
d_gene: TRBD1
CDR3aa: CASSYFYRGQNIQYF
CDR3nt: TGTGCCAGCAGTTACTTCTACAGGGGGCAAAACATTCAGTACTTC

j_gene: TRBJ2-7
abundance: NA
v_gene: TRBV2
d_gene: NA
CDR3aa: CASSVSNPNEQYF
CDR3nt: TGTGCCAGCAGTGTGTCCAATCCTAACGAGCAGTACTTC

j_gene: TRBJ1-2
abundance: NA
v_gene: TRBV5-8
d_gene: NA
CDR3aa: CASSDAAGRGYTF
CDR3nt: TGTGCCAGCAGCGACGCGGCAGGGAGGGGCTACACCTTC

j_gene: TRBJ2-7
abundance: NA
v_gene: TRBV15
d_gene: TRBD2
CDR3aa: CATSKGREGSYEQYF
CDR3nt: TGTGCCACCAGCAAGGGGCGGGAGGGGTCCTACGAGCAGTACTTC

j_gene: TRBJ2-7
abundance: NA
v_gene: TRBV5-6
d_gene: NA
CDR3aa: CASSLGPLEQYF
CDR3nt: TGTGCCAGCAGCTTGGGCCCACTCGAGCAGTACTTC

j_gene: TRBJ1-4
abundance: NA
v_gene: TRBV10-1
d_gene: NA
CDR3aa: CASKNLPESRKLFF
CDR3nt: TGCGCCAGCAAAAATCTACCCGAGAGTCGAAAACTGTTTTTT